The entry below gives a single T cell receptor (beta chain) sequence along with its context. Its antigen is unidentified. The CDR3 runs 16 residues. Germline V gene lookup returns CDR1 SNHLY and CDR2 FYNNEI. The V and J ends lost 3 bases and 0 bases respectively, with 13 bases between them. This specimen comes from a study of shared clonotypes between healthy human individuals. Across the whole study: Those who served as donors were a couple of women and a few men between the ages of 18 and 49. Study-wide points: Generally, naive subsets (rather than memory subsets) showed larger estimated richness. Deeper or shallower sequencing was expected to change how clonotypes are shared among donors.

The input for sorted-subset replicate PCRs was approximately 210 ng DNA, 25,000 to 30,000 T cell genomes. Sequencing used immunoSEQ multiplex PCR; TCRdb keeps in-frame clones, though not all of them. In the table there are around 1.1 million clones, more than 75% of which are singletons. Sequenced: memory CD4+ T cells from PBMCs. The subset was: CD45RA-negative fraction. The sequence was collected from a man between 18 and 35 years old in good health. Some clones in this sample may be carry-over from other donors' samples. The chain is built from TRBV2 and TRBJ2-3; D remains ambiguous. The CDR3 nucleotides are TGTGCCAGCAGTGATGGTAGAACCAGAAGCACAGATACGCAGTATTTT. It specifies CASSDGRTRSTDTQYF. Combining the CDR3 with reference TRBV2 and TRBJ2-3 gives the whole variable domain EPEVTQTPSHQVTQMGQEVILRCVPISNHLYFYWYRQILGQKVEFLVSFYNNEISEKSEIFDDQFSVERPDGSNFTLKIRSTKLEDSAMYFCASSDGRTRSTDTQYFGPGTRLTVL.